The 4 T cell receptor beta chains below all came from one sample that was sequenced in a study of blood T cell repertoires in COVID-19. Assay: immunoSEQ multiplex PCR; the TCRdb copy retains only in-frame clones and omits some. The repertoire holds more than 150,000 clones, with roughly 79% as singletons. The sample consisted of peripheral blood. These receptors all stem from an elderly woman with COVID-19, enrolled during active disease.

V is TRBV5-1 and J is TRBJ2-1; 9 bases match TRBD2. Germline V CDR1 and CDR2: SGHRS, YFSETQ. The CDR3 runs to 17 residues. Trimming removed 5 bases from V and 10 bases from J; junction bases left unmatched: 19. In nucleotides, the CDR3 is TGCGCCAGCAGTCGGGCGGGAGGGCCGAGTGTGGCGAGAGAGCAGTTCTTC. Translation: CASSRAGGPSVAREQFF. Supplemented by reference TRBV5-1 and TRBJ2-1, the full variable domain reads KAGVTQTPRYLIKTRGQQVTLSCSPISGHRSVSWYQQTPGQGLQFLFEYFSETQRNKGNFPGRFSGRQFSNSRSEMNVSTLELGDSALYLCASSRAGGPSVAREQFFGPGTRLTVL.

The J gene is TRBJ1-1, the V gene TRBV30; D remains ambiguous. Germline V gene data show CDR1 as GTSNPN and CDR2 as SVGIG (reference sequence). Trimming took 0 bases from V and 1 from J, leaving 12 bases between them. The CDR3 sequence is 15 residues long. The CDR3 bases are TGTGCCTGGAGTGTACTTGAGGTTCCGAACACTGAAGCTTTCTTT. This translates into CAWSVLEVPNTEAFF.

The V call is TRBV7-2, the J call TRBJ1-1; no definite D call. This CDR3 region has 15 residues. V was clipped by 6 bases and J by 3 bases, with 17 bases between them. Germline V gene lookup returns CDR1 SGHTA and CDR2 FQGNSA. The CDR3 region has the DNA TGTGCCAGCAGGCTAGCGGGCCAGTTACACACTGAAGCTTTCTTT. Amino acid sequence: CASRLAGQLHTEAFF.

This chain joins TRBV10-1 and TRBJ1-5, with D possibly being TRBD1 (5 bases). Between the trimmed V and J ends, which lost 3 bases and 7 bases, there was a span of 13 bases. CDR3 length equals 14 residues. CDR1 WNHNN and CDR2 SYGVQD come from the germline V gene (reference sequence). The CDR3, as DNA: TGCGCCAGCAGTGATTCGGGGGGGGGACAGCCCCAGCATTTT. Amino acid sequence: CASSDSGGGQPQHF.